A selection of T cell receptor beta chains follows, all from one sample in a study of CD8+CD57+ T cells in acquired aplastic anemia. TCRdb re-analysed the reads in MiXCR, keeping a single row per CDR3 protein. Among around 290,000 distinct CDR3 sequences, 56% were seen once, and the ten largest hold under 1.5%. Source material: sorted CD4+, CD8+, or CD8+CD57+ T cells (not recorded which) from PBMCs. These receptors were obtained from a human donor with aplastic anemia. CDR3s leave out the opening cysteine and the closing phenylalanine or tryptophan. Clone size is shown for a subset of rows, as once, few, many or a class of expanded clone.

TRBJ2-7	TRBV7-9	once	ASSGTSSLGEQY
TRBJ2-4	TRBV6-1	few	ASSVGVLTRRDIQY
TRBJ1-4	TRBV6-6	many	ASSYSYNEKLF
TRBJ2-1	TRBV20-1	few	SARDRVASGGQQF
TRBJ2-3	TRBV7-3	.	ASTLGGTYNEQY
TRBJ1-1	TRBV6-5	many	ASINRGRGTEAF
TRBJ1-6	TRBV20-1	few	SARDPGQGHSPLH
TRBJ1-4	TRBV7-8	.	ASSLAGAGETFEKLF
TRBJ1-5	TRBV7-9	.	ASSLGIHSNQPQH
TRBJ1-2	TRBV20-1	.	SQDQGTYGYT
TRBJ1-2	TRBV5-8	few	ASSVEVYGYT
TRBJ1-2	TRBV7-2	.	ASSLEGLSGYT
TRBJ1-3	TRBV18	.	ASSQASDYSRNTIY